The clone carrying this TCR beta chain was recorded many times. Its target is unknown. This specimen belongs to a study of molecular identifiers for immune sequencing clone quantification. Overall study findings and caveats: About a million naive cells reportedly did not prevent detection of spiked Jurkat TCR RNA from one cell. It was shown that clones above 20 RNA copies held over 97% of effector molecules, but under 1% in naive cells.

One entry per CDR3 protein, called by TCRdb with MiXCR from the PCR reads. The repertoire consists of around 480,000 distinct CDR3 sequences, with 20% to 25% occurring once and the leading ten covering 0.65% to 0.95%. Investigators produced naive CD8 libraries from about 20,000 to 1,000,000 sorted cells, drawing on 10%, 30% or 50% RNA. The CD8+CD4-CCR7+CD45RA+ phenotype defined the sorted naive CD8 T cells. Germline V gene data show CDR1 as SGDLS and CDR2 as YYNGEE. Trimming stripped 1 base from V and 0 bases from J, with 6 bases between. The CDR3 loop spans 14 amino acids. The origin of this receptor is a human donor in good health. Some libraries in this study had Jurkat cell RNA spiked in. The chain uses TRBV9 and TRBJ2-3; D not certain. Sequencing input: naive CD8+ T cells from blood, with Jurkat cell RNA spiked in. The subset denotes: FACS-sorted CD8+CD4-CCR7+CD45RA+ naive T cells. CDR3 nucleotides: TGTGCCAGCAGCGTATTGTCCAGCACAGATACGCAGTATTTT. It yields the protein CASSVLSSTDTQYF. The variable domain in full, with the rest retrieved from reference TRBV9 and TRBJ2-3, is DSGVTQTPKHLITATGQRVTLRCSPRSGDLSVYWYQQSLDQGLQFLIQYYNGEERAKGNILERFSAQQFPDLHSELNLSSLELGDSALYFCASSVLSSTDTQYFGPGTRLTVL.